This is a list of T cell receptor beta chains from one sample in a study of regulatory T cells in long-lasting Graves disease. TCRdb independently ran MiXCR on the multiplex PCR reads; one entry per CDR3 protein. This table has around 250,000 distinct CDR3 sequences, roughly 21% appearing once. The sequences come from peripheral blood mononuclear cells (PBMCs), collected at new diagnosis, from a patient treated with antithyroid drugs. The receptors were gathered from a female donor with Graves disease. Each CDR3 is given with its conserved first and last residue. Clone size appears in some rows only: once, few, many, or a class for an expanded clone.

CDR3 length: 17
V gene: TRBV19
clone size: -
CDR3 protein: CASAPALAGGPGYEQYF

CDR3 length: 14
V gene: TRBV20-1
clone size: many
CDR3 protein: CSARGDTNNSPLHF

CDR3 length: 14
V gene: TRBV20-1
clone size: many
CDR3 protein: CSALPRTVGQKLFF

CDR3 length: 14
V gene: TRBV10-3
clone size: many
CDR3 protein: CAIRDTTAAGELFF

CDR3 length: 14
V gene: TRBV18
clone size: -
CDR3 protein: CASSEGSRQDTQYF

CDR3 length: 17
V gene: TRBV5-1
clone size: -
CDR3 protein: CASSRLAGQSSYNEQFF

CDR3 length: 15
V gene: TRBV20-1
clone size: many
CDR3 protein: CSARDRTAPNYGYTF

CDR3 length: 12
V gene: TRBV3-1
clone size: many
CDR3 protein: CASSQGVETQYF

CDR3 length: 14
V gene: TRBV3-1
clone size: -
CDR3 protein: CASSHTGTVTEAFF

CDR3 length: 16
V gene: TRBV28
clone size: many
CDR3 protein: CASSLGSSGGGGIQYF

CDR3 length: 13
V gene: TRBV7-9
clone size: many
CDR3 protein: CASSRGQGGEAFF

CDR3 length: 16
V gene: TRBV27
clone size: -
CDR3 protein: CASSSDLLAPRYEQYF

CDR3 length: 17
V gene: TRBV4-3
clone size: many
CDR3 protein: CASSQTSRTISYNEQFF

CDR3 length: 14
V gene: TRBV14
clone size: many
CDR3 protein: CASSQETGIDGYTF

CDR3 length: 15
V gene: TRBV12-3/TRBV12-4
clone size: -
CDR3 protein: CASSRDSHKGQPQHF

CDR3 length: 14
V gene: TRBV19
clone size: many
CDR3 protein: CASSPRPRDTEAFF

CDR3 length: 12
V gene: TRBV12-3/TRBV12-4
clone size: many
CDR3 protein: CASSLGSETQYF

CDR3 length: 14
V gene: TRBV18
clone size: many
CDR3 protein: CASSPRQVNYGYTF

CDR3 length: 14
V gene: TRBV12-3/TRBV12-4
clone size: many
CDR3 protein: CASRQRRGTGELFF

CDR3 length: 15
V gene: TRBV2
clone size: many
CDR3 protein: CASRLAGGAYNERFF

CDR3 length: 14
V gene: TRBV9
clone size: -
CDR3 protein: CASGGTGGLGELFF

CDR3 length: 14
V gene: TRBV18
clone size: many
CDR3 protein: CASSRRHPTDTQYF

CDR3 length: 13
V gene: TRBV15
clone size: few
CDR3 protein: CATSRGRADEQHF

CDR3 length: 14
V gene: TRBV19
clone size: -
CDR3 protein: CASSIRDDGQKQFF

CDR3 length: 13
V gene: TRBV7-9
clone size: many
CDR3 protein: CASRVGQFTEAFF

CDR3 length: 16
V gene: TRBV9
clone size: -
CDR3 protein: CASSARQGNMDGELFF

CDR3 length: 15
V gene: TRBV28
clone size: many
CDR3 protein: CASSPSGGASDTQYF

CDR3 length: 17
V gene: TRBV7-2
clone size: many
CDR3 protein: CASSLKIGTVSNQPQHF

CDR3 length: 15
V gene: TRBV7-9
clone size: -
CDR3 protein: CASRPGTGNTGELFF

CDR3 length: 12
V gene: TRBV27
clone size: -
CDR3 protein: CASSPNTDEQYF

CDR3 length: 15
V gene: TRBV7-6
clone size: many
CDR3 protein: CASSLASSGTYEQYF

CDR3 length: 13
V gene: TRBV6-2/TRBV6-3
clone size: -
CDR3 protein: CASSERRVDGYTF

CDR3 length: 14
V gene: TRBV7-9
clone size: many
CDR3 protein: CASSPQGARETQYF

CDR3 length: 14
V gene: TRBV2
clone size: many
CDR3 protein: CASSAEGQGYEQYF

CDR3 length: 17
V gene: TRBV20-1
clone size: -
CDR3 protein: CSARDPRQGAFTGELFF

CDR3 length: 14
V gene: TRBV11-3
clone size: many
CDR3 protein: CASSPDSGAYEQYF

CDR3 length: 14
V gene: TRBV28
clone size: many
CDR3 protein: CASSFSWADYGYTF

CDR3 length: 12
V gene: TRBV5-1
clone size: few
CDR3 protein: CASSLVVQPQHF

CDR3 length: 18
V gene: TRBV4-3
clone size: -
CDR3 protein: CASSQPKIQGAPPYEQYF

CDR3 length: 14
V gene: TRBV28
clone size: -
CDR3 protein: CASKSEGTNTEAFF

CDR3 length: 12
V gene: TRBV20-1
clone size: many
CDR3 protein: CSARRLADTQYF

CDR3 length: 14
V gene: TRBV6-5
clone size: -
CDR3 protein: CASSYIGGEETQYF

CDR3 length: 13
V gene: TRBV6-1
clone size: many
CDR3 protein: CASNPDLQETQYF

CDR3 length: 12
V gene: TRBV5-1
clone size: -
CDR3 protein: CASSLGGREQFF

CDR3 length: 13
V gene: TRBV27
clone size: few
CDR3 protein: CASSFSLDYEQYF

CDR3 length: 16
V gene: TRBV18
clone size: many
CDR3 protein: CASSPQAEGSGNTIYF

CDR3 length: 12
V gene: TRBV3-1
clone size: many
CDR3 protein: CASSETVDTQYF

CDR3 length: 17
V gene: TRBV27
clone size: many
CDR3 protein: CASSSGPGLARTDTQYF

CDR3 length: 14
V gene: TRBV2
clone size: -
CDR3 protein: CASSPSPQGREQYF